This TCR beta chain was sequenced during a study of T cells after yellow fever vaccination (dated by TCRdb to the late 2010s). Background for the entire study: The SMART-Seq v4 Ultra Low Input RNA kit was used to prepare libraries from fractions with low cell numbers. Blood was collected at multiple timepoints before and after primary and secondary immunization, and bulk PBMC replicates and cell subsets were isolated. Two healthy male donors, one aged 18 to 30 and one aged 30 to 40 years, were included in the cohort. To follow T-cell clones before and after primary and booster YFV17D yellow fever vaccination, bulk TCR alpha and beta repertoires were sequenced over time. What the work shows at the level of the full study, not this receptor alone: Most clones expanded after primary vaccination (around 96% of CD4 and 70% to 90% of CD8) were re-detected after the booster, suggesting that broad memory maintenance occurred. Computational filtering was needed because FACS-sorted repertoires could contain abundant contaminating clonotypes from the bulk population. The secondary T-cell response was found to be weaker but faster than the primary response, with a peak reached on day 5 rather than on day 15. Because the study included only a couple of donors, the extent to which the findings can be generalized is limited. A small share of clonotypes occurred in both CD4 and CD8 compartments, likely arising from convergent recombination.

Trimming takes 2 bases off V and 7 bases off J; junction bases not matched to a gene: 4. From a lookup of the germline V gene, CDR1 and CDR2 are MGHRA and YSYEKL. Measured from the cysteine to the phenylalanine, the CDR3 is 14 residues long. The retained sequence is limited to the CDR3, 42 bases, with the frame set at the first base. The treatment or condition label corresponds to: live attenuated yellow fever vaccine strain. At each blood-draw timepoint, two biological replicates of bulk PBMCs were obtained. A standard Ficoll-Paque protocol was used to isolate PBMCs from peripheral blood. RNA was extracted with TriZol from bulk PBMCs, CD4 and CD8 fractions, and dextramer-positive and dextramer-negative fractions. This clonotype has ten or more counts. It has no known antigen specificity. Nothing much larger sits one base from this clone, and base qualities are not available. Reads for this sample came from an Illumina NovaSeq 6000. Synthesis of TCR cDNA relied on 5'RACE template switching, a step that introduced a universal primer site along with unique molecular identifiers. Priming for cDNA synthesis came from both the TCR alpha and TCR beta constant segments. Library amplification used two PCR steps, and the second PCR step added sample barcodes and sequencing adapters. Sequencing of the libraries was done on either Illumina HiSeq 2500 (2x100 bp) or NovaSeq (2x150 bp). The authors processed their data as follows. MIGEC handled demultiplexing of reads and collapsing into UMI consensus sequences, while MiXCR performed V(D)J alignment. Using edgeR on replicate PBMC samples, clonotypes were called vaccine-responding if FDR was below 0.01 and the log2 fold change was above 5 up to day 15. Bulk clonotypes were assigned CD4 or CD8 identity according to which sequenced CD4 or CD8 repertoire held them at higher abundance. TCRdb cleaned the public reads at Q25 with fastp, built clones with MiXCR and kept in-frame beta chains. When rows share a CDR3 protein, they turn into one entry using the most common DNA and genes. TCRdb's processing, not the authors', yielded these V and J calls. The sample includes 300,000 to 350,000 distinct CDR3 sequences, with 3% to 4.5% observed a single time. The ten largest clonotypes hold 20% to 25% of the sample.

The V and J segments used are TRBV4-1 and TRBJ1-4; the central 7 bases match TRBD1. The clonotype originates from a man between 18 and 29 years old who received the YFV17D yellow fever vaccine. Sequencing was performed on PBMCs, taken 5 days after the yellow fever booster vaccination. Here is the DNA: TGCGCCAGCAGCCAACCCCGGACAGGTGAAAAACTGTTTTTT. It is translated as CASSQPRTGEKLFF.